The source of this T cell receptor (beta chain) is a study of CD8 T cells in Susac syndrome (dated by TCRdb to the late 2010s). With respect to the entire study: Repertoire sequencing was used to test whether CD8+ T cell activation and differentiation in Susac syndrome was antigen driven.

Details on this clonotype: Its antigen has not been determined. No much larger clone exists at a distance of one base, and base qualities are not known.

The germline V gene (reference sequence) supplies CDR1 LGHDT and CDR2 YNNKEL. V lost 0 bases and J lost 1 base; the stretch between them is 19 bases long. Spanning cysteine to phenylalanine, the CDR3 consists of 19 amino acids. Only CDR3 DNA remains: 57 bases, in frame from the first base. RNA was extracted using the RNeasy kit, and roughly 0.5 to 1 microgram was reverse transcribed with random hexamers. The immunoSEQ multiplex PCR assay, which covers 54 Vbeta and 13 Jbeta segments, was used to amplify TCR beta CDR3 regions. PCR amplification bias was corrected by using a synthetic template baseline for primer optimization and computational correction. As for the original processing: Reads were annotated to V, D and J genes according to IMGT and were analyzed with immunoSEQ Analyzer, with only productive sequences retained. Clonality was calculated as one minus the Shannon entropy normalized by log2 of the number of productive unique sequences. For each patient and control, public and private clones were evaluated among the 100 most prevalent clones. Susac-specific clones were defined as absent from healthy and MS cohorts, 1052 published viral clones and other ImmuneACCESS disease sequences. TCRdb ran its own pipeline on the public reads, namely fastp trimming at Q25 and MiXCR clone calling, and kept in-frame beta chains. When rows share a CDR3 protein, they turn into one entry using the most common DNA and genes. In this record, the V and J calls reflect TCRdb's handling and not the investigators' own analysis. The sample table holds 150,000 to 250,000 distinct CDR3 sequences, of which 90% to 95% were seen once. Clones ranked in the top ten supply 0.093% of the sample.

Peripheral blood CD8+ and CD4+ T cells from healthy donors, Susac syndrome patients and multiple sclerosis patients were profiled by high-throughput TCR beta sequencing. The multiple sclerosis controls were treatment-naive patients whose relapsing-remitting disease, either stable or active, fulfilled the revised McDonald criteria. Bulk CD8+ and CD4+ T cells were purified magnetically by negative isolation, whereas CD8+ TEMRA cells were enriched by FACS. Blood was drawn into EDTA tubes, processed within 24 hours, and PBMCs were isolated by density gradient centrifugation. PBMCs intended for TCR sequencing were frozen in liquid nitrogen and were later thawed in a 37 degrees C water bath. The sorted or isolated CD4+, CD8+ and CD8+ TEMRA cells had a purity of 90% or higher. General conclusions and limits of the study: The TCR sequencing and HLA analysis was acknowledged to have included a relatively small number of individuals.

The chain couples TRBV3-1 to TRBJ2-1; the D gene is possibly TRBD1 or TRBD2, each agreeing over 6 bases. Sequencing input: CD4+ T cells from PBMCs. This receptor was taken from a human donor with multiple sclerosis. The DNA is TGTGCCAGCAGCCAAGATTTGGGGGGCATACAGGTGTCCTACAATGAGCAGTTCTTC. This is translated as CASSQDLGGIQVSYNEQFF.